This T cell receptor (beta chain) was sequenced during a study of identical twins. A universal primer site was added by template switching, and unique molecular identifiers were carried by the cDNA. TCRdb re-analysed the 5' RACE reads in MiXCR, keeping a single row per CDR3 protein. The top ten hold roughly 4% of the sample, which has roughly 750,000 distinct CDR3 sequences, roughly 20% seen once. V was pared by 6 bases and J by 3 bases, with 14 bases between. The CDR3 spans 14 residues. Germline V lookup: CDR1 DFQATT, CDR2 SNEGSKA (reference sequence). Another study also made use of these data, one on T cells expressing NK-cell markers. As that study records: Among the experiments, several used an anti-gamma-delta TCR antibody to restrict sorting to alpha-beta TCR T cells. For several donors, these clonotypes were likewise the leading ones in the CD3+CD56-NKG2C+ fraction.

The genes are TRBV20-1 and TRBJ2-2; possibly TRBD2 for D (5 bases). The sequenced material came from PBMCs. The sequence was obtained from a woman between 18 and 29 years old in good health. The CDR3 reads CSARAADYTGELFF. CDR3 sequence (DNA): TGCAGTGCGCGCGCGGCGGACTACACCGGGGAGCTGTTTTTT.